These T cell receptor beta chains were read from a single sample in a study of T cells expressing NK-cell markers. From its re-call of the 5' RACE reads, TCRdb lists each CDR3 protein once, without DNA. Its clone listing holds about 300,000 distinct CDR3 sequences. The sequenced sample consisted of blood T cells: a sorted CD56 or NKG2C T cell subset, CD4+ or CD8+ T cells, or bulk PBMC T cells (not recorded which). Source of these receptors: a woman aged 18 to 75 in good health. CDR3s include the opening cysteine and the closing phenylalanine or tryptophan.

V	J	CDR3
TRBV12-3/TRBV12-4	TRBJ2-6	CASRRKSGTGTGANVLTF
TRBV4-3	TRBJ2-1	CASSRDSGYNEQFF
TRBV20-1	TRBJ2-1	CSARVRTSTTYNEQFF
TRBV11-2	TRBJ1-5	CASSLVGTGNNQPQHF
TRBV9	TRBJ1-5	CASSVDSRQPQHF
TRBV13	TRBJ2-7	CASSPTAYTYEQYF
TRBV20-1	TRBJ1-6	CSARDRRSSYNSPLHF
TRBV5-1	TRBJ2-7	CASSIIGNYEQYF
TRBV14	TRBJ1-6	CASSQTQGRSSLHF
TRBV4-2	TRBJ2-2	CASSQRLGGTGELFF
TRBV5-1	TRBJ2-5	CASSGGTRGVETQYF
TRBV5-1	TRBJ2-1	CASSHDQLPFF
TRBV5-1	TRBJ2-7	CASSWQETYEQYF
TRBV5-1	TRBJ1-2	CASSLDDRPNYGYTF
TRBV7-9	TRBJ1-3	CASSRTGPTGDTIYF
TRBV20-1	TRBJ2-2	CSARGKLWPGELFF
TRBV6-2/TRBV6-3	TRBJ2-1	CASSWNRGLYNEQFF
TRBV9	TRBJ2-5	CASSGGGQTQETQYF
TRBV27	TRBJ2-1	CASSPRLAGVYNEQFF
TRBV29-1	TRBJ2-1	CSVERMNEQFF